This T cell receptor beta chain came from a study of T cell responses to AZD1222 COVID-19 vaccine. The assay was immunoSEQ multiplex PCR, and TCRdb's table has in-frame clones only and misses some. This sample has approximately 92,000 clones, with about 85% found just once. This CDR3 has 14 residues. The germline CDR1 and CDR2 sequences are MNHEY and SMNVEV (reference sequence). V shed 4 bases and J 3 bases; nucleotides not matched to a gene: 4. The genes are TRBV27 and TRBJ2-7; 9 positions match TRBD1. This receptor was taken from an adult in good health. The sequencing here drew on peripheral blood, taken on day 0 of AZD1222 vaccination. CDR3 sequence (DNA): TGTGCCAGCAGTTACGGGGACAGGGACTACGAGCAGTACTTC. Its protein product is CASSYGDRDYEQYF.